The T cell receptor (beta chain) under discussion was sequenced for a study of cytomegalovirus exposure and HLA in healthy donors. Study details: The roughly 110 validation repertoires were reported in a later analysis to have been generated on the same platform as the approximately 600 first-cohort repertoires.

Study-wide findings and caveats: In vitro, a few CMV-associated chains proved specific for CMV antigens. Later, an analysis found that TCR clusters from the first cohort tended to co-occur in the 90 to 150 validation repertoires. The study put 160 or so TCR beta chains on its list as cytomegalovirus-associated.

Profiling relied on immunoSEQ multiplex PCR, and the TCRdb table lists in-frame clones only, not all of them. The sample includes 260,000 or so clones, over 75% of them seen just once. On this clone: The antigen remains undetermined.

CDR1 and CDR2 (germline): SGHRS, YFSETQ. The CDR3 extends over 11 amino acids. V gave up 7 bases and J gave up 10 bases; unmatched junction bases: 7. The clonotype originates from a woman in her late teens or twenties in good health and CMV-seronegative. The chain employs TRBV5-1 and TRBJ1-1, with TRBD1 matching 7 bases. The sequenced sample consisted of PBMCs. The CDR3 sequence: CASRTGSVAFF. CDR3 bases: TGCGCCAGCCGGACAGGTTCGGTAGCTTTCTTT.